The clone carrying this T cell receptor beta chain was recorded once. Measured with immunoSEQ multiplex PCR; TCRdb has only the in-frame clones, and not every one. The repertoire includes approximately 22,000 clones, around 86% of them detected once, and 16% sits in the top ten. The data are from a study of OX40 agonist ivuxolimab in advanced cancers. Across the study: Dosing consisted of intravenous ivuxolimab at 0.01 to 10 mg/kg every 2 weeks.

The CDR3 runs 14 residues. The germline V gene has CDR1 LNHDA and CDR2 SQIVND (reference sequence). V was clipped by 5 bases and J by 9 bases; unmatched bases: 13. This sequence originates from an adult with an advanced solid tumor such as melanoma, head and neck, liver or kidney cancer. The rearrangement links TRBV19 to TRBJ2-7; 7 nucleotides agree with TRBD1. Source: CD4+ or CD8+ T cells sorted from blood, taken in a trial of the OX40 agonist ivuxolimab. The CDR3 DNA reads TGTGCCAGTAGTGGACCGGGACAGTCTTTGGGGCAGTACTTC. Encoded protein: CASSGPGQSLGQYF.